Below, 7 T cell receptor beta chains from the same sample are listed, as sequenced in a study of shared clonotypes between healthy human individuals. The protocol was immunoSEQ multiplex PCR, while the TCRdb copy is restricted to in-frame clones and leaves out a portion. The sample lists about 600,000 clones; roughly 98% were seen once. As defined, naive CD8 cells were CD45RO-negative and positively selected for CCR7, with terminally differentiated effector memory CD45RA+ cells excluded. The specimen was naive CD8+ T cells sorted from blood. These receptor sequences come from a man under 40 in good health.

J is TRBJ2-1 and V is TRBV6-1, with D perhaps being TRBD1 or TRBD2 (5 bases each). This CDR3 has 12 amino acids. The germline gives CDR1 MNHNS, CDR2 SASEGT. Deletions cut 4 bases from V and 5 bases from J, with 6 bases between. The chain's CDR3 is CASSGGNNEQFF. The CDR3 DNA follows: TGTGCCAGCAGTGGGGGGAACAATGAGCAGTTCTTC.

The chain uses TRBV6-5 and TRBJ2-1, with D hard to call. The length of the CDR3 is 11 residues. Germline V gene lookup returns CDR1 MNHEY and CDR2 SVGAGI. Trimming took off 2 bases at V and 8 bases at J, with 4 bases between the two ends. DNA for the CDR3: TGTGCCAGCAGTTACGGTCATGAGCAGTTCTTC. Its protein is CASSYGHEQFF.

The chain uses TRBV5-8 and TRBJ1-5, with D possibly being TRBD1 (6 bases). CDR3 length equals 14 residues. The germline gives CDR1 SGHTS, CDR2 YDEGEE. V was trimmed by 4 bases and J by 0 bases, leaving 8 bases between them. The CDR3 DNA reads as TGTGCCAGCAGCACAGGGTATAGCAATCAGCCCCAGCATTTT. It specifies CASSTGYSNQPQHF.

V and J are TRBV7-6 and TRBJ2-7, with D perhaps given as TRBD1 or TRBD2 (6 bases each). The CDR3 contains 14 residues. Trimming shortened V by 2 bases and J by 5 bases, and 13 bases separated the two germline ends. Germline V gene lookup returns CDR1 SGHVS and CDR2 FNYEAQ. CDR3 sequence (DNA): TGTGCCAGCAGCTTAACGGGGGCGAGGGACGAGCAGTACTTC. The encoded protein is CASSLTGARDEQYF.

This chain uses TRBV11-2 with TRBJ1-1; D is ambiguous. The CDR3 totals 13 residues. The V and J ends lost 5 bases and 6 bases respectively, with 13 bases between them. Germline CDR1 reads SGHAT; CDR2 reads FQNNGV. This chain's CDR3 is CASSRGGISEAFF. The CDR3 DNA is TGTGCCAGCAGCCGGGGAGGGATATCTGAAGCTTTCTTT. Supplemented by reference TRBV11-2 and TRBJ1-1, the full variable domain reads EAGVAQSPRYKIIEKRQSVAFWCNPISGHATLYWYQQILGQGPKLLIQFQNNGVVDDSQLPKDRFSAERLKGVDSTLKIQPAKLEDSAVYLCASSRGGISEAFFGQGTRLTVV.

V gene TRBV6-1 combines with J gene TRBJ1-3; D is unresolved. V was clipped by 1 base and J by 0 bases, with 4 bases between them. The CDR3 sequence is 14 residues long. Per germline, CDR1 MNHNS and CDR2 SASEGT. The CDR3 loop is CASSEDSSGNTIYF. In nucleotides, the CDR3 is TGTGCCAGCAGTGAAGACAGCTCTGGAAACACCATATATTTT.

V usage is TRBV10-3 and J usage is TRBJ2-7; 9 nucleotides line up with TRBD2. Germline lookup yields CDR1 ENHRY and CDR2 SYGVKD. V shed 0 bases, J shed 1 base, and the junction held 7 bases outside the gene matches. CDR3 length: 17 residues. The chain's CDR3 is CAISESLAGLRSYEQYF. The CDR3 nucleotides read TGTGCCATCAGTGAGTCTCTAGCGGGACTGAGGTCCTACGAGCAGTACTTC.